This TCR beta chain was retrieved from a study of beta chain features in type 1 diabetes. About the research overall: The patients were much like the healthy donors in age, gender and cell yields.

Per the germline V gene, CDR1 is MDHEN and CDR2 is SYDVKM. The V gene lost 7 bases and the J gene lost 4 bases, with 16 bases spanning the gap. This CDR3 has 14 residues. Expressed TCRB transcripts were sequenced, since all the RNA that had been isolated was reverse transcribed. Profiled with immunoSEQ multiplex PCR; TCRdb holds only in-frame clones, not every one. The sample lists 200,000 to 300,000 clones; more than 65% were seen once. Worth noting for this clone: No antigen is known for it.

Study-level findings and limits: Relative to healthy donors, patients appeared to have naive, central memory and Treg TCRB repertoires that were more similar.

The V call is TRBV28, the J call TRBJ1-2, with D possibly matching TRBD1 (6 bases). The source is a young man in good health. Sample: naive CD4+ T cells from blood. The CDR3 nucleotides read TGTGCCAGCACCGAGGGGGGAGCTGGCTATGGCTACACCTTC. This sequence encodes CASTEGGAGYGYTF.